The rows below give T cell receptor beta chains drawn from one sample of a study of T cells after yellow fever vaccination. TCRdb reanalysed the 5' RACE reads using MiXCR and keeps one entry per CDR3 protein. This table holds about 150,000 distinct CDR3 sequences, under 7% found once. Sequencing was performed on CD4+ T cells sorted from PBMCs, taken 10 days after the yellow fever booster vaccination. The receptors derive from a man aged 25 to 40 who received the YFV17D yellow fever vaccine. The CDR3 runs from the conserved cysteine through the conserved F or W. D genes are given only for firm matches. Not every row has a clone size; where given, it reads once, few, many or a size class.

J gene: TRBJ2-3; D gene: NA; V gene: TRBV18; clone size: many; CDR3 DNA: TGTGCCAGCTCTAATGGAGGGACCTCGGATACGCAGTATTTT; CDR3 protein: CASSNGGTSDTQYF
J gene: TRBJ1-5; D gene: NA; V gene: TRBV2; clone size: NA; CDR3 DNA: TGTGCCAGCAGTGAATGGTCGGCTAGCAATCAGCCCCAGCATTTT; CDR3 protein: CASSEWSASNQPQHF
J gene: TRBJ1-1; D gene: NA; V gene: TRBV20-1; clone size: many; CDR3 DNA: TGCAGTGCTAGGGGCCTCGGGACTCTAAACACTGAAGCTTTCTTT; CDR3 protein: CSARGLGTLNTEAFF
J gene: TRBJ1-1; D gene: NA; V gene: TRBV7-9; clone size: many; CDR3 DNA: TGTGCCAGCCTTAAGCGGAACACTGAAGCTTTCTTT; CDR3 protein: CASLKRNTEAFF
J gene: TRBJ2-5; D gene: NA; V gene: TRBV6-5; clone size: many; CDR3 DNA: TGTGCCAGCGCCCTACAATTCCAAGAGACCCAGTACTTC; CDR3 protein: CASALQFQETQYF
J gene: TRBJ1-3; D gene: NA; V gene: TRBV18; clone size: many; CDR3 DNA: TGTGCCAGCTCACCAGGCTTAGAGGACACCATATATTTT; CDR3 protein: CASSPGLEDTIYF
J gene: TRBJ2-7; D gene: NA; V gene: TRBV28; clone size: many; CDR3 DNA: TGTGCCAGCAGTTTATACCAGTACGAGCAGTACTTC; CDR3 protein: CASSLYQYEQYF
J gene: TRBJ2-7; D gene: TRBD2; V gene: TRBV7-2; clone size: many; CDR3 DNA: TGTGCCAGCAGACTAGCGGGAGGGCCCTACGAGCAGTACTTC; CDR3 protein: CASRLAGGPYEQYF
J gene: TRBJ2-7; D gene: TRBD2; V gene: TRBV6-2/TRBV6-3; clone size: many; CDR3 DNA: TGTGCCAGCAGCCTCACCGGGGGAGCGGGAGCCCACGAGCAGTACTTC; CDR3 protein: CASSLTGGAGAHEQYF
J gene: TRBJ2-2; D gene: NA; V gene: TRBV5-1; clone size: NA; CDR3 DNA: TGCGCCAGCCGACGGGGTGACACCGGGGAGCTGTTTTTT; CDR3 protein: CASRRGDTGELFF
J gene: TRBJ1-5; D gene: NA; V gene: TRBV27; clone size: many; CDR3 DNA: TGTGCCAGTGCCGGGACCTTCAATCAGCCCCAGCATTTT; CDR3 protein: CASAGTFNQPQHF
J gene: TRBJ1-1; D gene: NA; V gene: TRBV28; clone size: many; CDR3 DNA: TGTGCCAGCATTAGCCCCGGGCGGGCGTTCTTT; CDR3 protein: CASISPGRAFF
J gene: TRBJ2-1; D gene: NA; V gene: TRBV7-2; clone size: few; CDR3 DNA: TGTGCCAGCTCCGTTGACTTGCTAAATTCCTACAATGAGCAGTTCTTC; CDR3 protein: CASSVDLLNSYNEQFF
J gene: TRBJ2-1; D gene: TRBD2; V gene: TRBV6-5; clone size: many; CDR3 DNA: TGTGCCAGCCGATGGGGCGGGGGGTTGTACAATGAGCAGTTCTTC; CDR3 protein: CASRWGGGLYNEQFF
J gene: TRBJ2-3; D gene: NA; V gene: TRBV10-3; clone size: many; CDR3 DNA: TGTGCCATCAGGGGAATGGCTAGCGGCACAGATACGCAGTATTTT; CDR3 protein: CAIRGMASGTDTQYF
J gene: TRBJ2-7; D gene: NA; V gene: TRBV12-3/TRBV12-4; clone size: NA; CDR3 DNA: TGTGCCAGCAGTAAGACGGTTACCTACGAGCAGTACTTC; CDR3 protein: CASSKTVTYEQYF
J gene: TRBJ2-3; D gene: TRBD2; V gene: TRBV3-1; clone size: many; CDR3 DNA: TGTGCCAGCAGCGATTATAGCGGGAGTAATTCAGATACGCAGTATTTT; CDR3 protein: CASSDYSGSNSDTQYF
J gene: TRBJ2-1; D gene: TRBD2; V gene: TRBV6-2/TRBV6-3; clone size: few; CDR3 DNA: TGTGCCAGCAGCCCCGGGACTACGTCTAGGATTGATGAGCAGTTCTTC; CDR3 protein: CASSPGTTSRIDEQFF
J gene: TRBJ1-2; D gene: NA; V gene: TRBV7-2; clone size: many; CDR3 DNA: TGTGCCAGCAGCTTCGAACTCTACCCCATAAACTATGGCTACACCTTC; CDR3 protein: CASSFELYPINYGYTF
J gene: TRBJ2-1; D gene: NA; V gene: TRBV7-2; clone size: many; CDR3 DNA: TGTGCCAGCAGCTTCTACAACAGGGACGATCGCAATGAGCAGTTCTTC; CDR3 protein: CASSFYNRDDRNEQFF
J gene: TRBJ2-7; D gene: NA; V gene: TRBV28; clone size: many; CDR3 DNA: TGTGCCAGCAATAGTATGGCCTACGAGCAGTACTTC; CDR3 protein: CASNSMAYEQYF
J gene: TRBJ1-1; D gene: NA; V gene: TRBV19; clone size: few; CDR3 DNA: TGTGCCAGTAGTATAAGTGGGGCGCGGGGCACTGAAGCTTTCTTT; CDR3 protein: CASSISGARGTEAFF
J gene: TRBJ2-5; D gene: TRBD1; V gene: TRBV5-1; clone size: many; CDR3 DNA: TGCGCCAGCAGCTTGCTGCAGGGGGCCAGAGAGACCCAGTACTTC; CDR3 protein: CASSLLQGARETQYF
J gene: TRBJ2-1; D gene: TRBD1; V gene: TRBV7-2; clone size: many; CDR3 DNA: TGTGCCAGCATCCCCGGGACAGGGGGTTACAATGAGCAGTTCTTC; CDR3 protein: CASIPGTGGYNEQFF
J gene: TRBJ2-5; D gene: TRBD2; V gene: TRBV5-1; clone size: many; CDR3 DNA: TGCGCCAGCAGCCTCAGACTAGCGGGAGGCTTATCGGAGACCCAGTACTTC; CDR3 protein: CASSLRLAGGLSETQYF